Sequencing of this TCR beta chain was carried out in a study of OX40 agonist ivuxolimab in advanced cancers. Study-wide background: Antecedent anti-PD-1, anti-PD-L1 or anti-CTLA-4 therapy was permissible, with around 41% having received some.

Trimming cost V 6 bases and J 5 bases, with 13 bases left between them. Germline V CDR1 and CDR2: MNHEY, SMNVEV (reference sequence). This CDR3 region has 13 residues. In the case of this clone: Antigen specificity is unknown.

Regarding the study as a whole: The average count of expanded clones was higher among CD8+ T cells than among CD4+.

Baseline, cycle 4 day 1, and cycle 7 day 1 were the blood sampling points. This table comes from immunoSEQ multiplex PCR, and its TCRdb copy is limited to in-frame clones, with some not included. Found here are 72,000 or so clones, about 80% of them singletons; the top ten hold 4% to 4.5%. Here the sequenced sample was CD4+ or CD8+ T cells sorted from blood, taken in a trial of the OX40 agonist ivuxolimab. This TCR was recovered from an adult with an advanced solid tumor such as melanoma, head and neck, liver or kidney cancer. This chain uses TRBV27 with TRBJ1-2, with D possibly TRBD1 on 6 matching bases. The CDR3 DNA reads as TGTGCCAGCAGCGAAGGACAGAGGTATGGCTACACCTTC. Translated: CASSEGQRYGYTF.